These 9 T cell receptor beta chains were all obtained from the same sample, sequenced in a study of shared clonotypes between healthy human individuals. This table comes from immunoSEQ multiplex PCR, and its TCRdb copy is limited to in-frame clones, with some not included. This repertoire shows under 1,100,000 clones, about 75% found once; its top ten account for approximately 1.5%. The sequenced material came from memory CD4+ T cells sorted from blood. Specified subset: CD45RA-negative fraction. The origin of the receptors is a man aged 18 to 30 in good health.

V and J are TRBV5-1 and TRBJ1-1, with D hard to call. Germline V gene data show CDR1 as SGHRS and CDR2 as YFSETQ. Trimming removed 5 bases from V and 0 bases from J, with 14 bases in between. The CDR3 has 15 residues. CDR3 in DNA: TGCGCCAGCAGACACCCGGGCCTAATGAACACTGAAGCTTTCTTT. Translation gives CASRHPGLMNTEAFF.

The rearrangement uses TRBV29-1 and TRBJ2-1, with TRBD2 matching 12 bases. Trimming took 7 bases from V and 12 from J; bases not matched to a gene: 7. The germline gives CDR1 SQVTM, CDR2 ANQGSEA. The CDR3 length is 12 residues. CDR3 DNA: TGCAGCGCCAAGACTAGCGGGAGTTGGCAGTTCTTC. This translates into CSAKTSGSWQFF.

The chain has TRBV14 and TRBJ1-2; D call uncertain. The V gene's germline CDR1 is SGHDN and CDR2 FVKESK. Deletions cut 4 bases from V and 4 bases from J, with 10 bases between. The CDR3 has 13 amino acids. The CDR3 DNA reads TGTGCCAGCAGCCTCGGCCTCTCCTATGGCTACACCTTC. Translation gives CASSLGLSYGYTF.

The rearrangement uses TRBV7-8 and TRBJ2-3; D is uncertain. Germline V gene sequence: CDR1 SGHVS, CDR2 FQNEAQ. The ends were cut back, 1 base at V and 4 bases at J, with 3 bases in the middle. The CDR3 sequence is 12 residues long. CDR3 bases: TGTGCCAGCAGCTTAGTGGCAGATACGCAGTATTTT. Translated: CASSLVADTQYF.

The gene calls are TRBV28 and TRBJ1-6; tentatively, D is TRBD1 (5 bases). CDR3 length equals 16 residues. Trimming shortened V by 4 bases and J by 5 bases, and 15 bases separated the two germline ends. CDR1 and CDR2 from the germline V gene are MDHEN and SYDVKM. The CDR3 DNA sequence: TGTGCCAGCAGTTCCGTACCAACAGGAAATAATTCACCCCTCCACTTT. It codes for CASSSVPTGNNSPLHF.

A word on this clone: Given a much more abundant clone one base away, this may be a read error. The chain carries TRBV7-6 and TRBJ2-7; TRBD1 matches at 11 bases. The CDR3 spans 14 residues. The V segment lost 5 bases and the J segment 2 bases; nucleotides outside the gene matches: 2. CDR1 and CDR2 from the germline V gene are SGHVS and FNYEAQ. In nucleotides, the CDR3 is TGTGCCAGCAGCCGGGGACAGGGGGCCTACGAGCAGTACTTC. Translated: CASSRGQGAYEQYF.

The chain combines TRBV11-2 with TRBJ2-7; the match to TRBD1 covers 10 bases. This CDR3 contains 15 residues. V gave up 1 base and J gave up 3 bases; unmatched junction bases: 3. CDR1 SGHAT and CDR2 FQNNGV come from the germline V gene. Here the CDR3 reads CASSLAGQGVYEQYF. The CDR3 nucleotides read TGTGCCAGCAGCTTAGCCGGACAGGGGGTCTACGAGCAGTACTTC.

The V gene is TRBV28, the J gene TRBJ2-7; 11 nucleotides align to TRBD1. Unmatched junction bases numbered 6, after V lost 4 bases and J lost 4 bases. This CDR3 contains 15 residues. CDR1 is MDHEN and CDR2 is SYDVKM in the germline V gene. This CDR3 reads CASSSPDRGLYEQYF. In DNA, the CDR3 is TGTGCCAGCAGTTCCCCGGACAGGGGGCTATACGAGCAGTACTTC.

On this clone itself: The identical CDR3 is also encoded by other nucleotide sequences in the sample. CDR3: CASSYRASSYEQYF. DNA for the CDR3: TGTGCCAGCAGTTATCGGGCTAGCTCCTACGAGCAGTACTTC. The chain employs TRBV27 and TRBJ2-7; no definite D call. Germline lookup yields CDR1 MNHEY and CDR2 SMNVEV (reference sequence). The CDR3 spans 14 residues. V gave up 4 bases and J gave up 0 bases, with 10 bases separating them.